This T cell receptor beta chain derives from a study of T cell responses to AZD1222 COVID-19 vaccine. Overall study findings and caveats: White British ancestry dominated among donors, who included more females, and clonal diversity was possibly underestimated. The study sampled repertoires only after the peak T cell response.

The assay was immunoSEQ multiplex PCR, and TCRdb's table has in-frame clones only and misses some. Counted here are tens of thousands of clones, about 92% occurring once; the ten biggest clones make up roughly 4.3%. Remarks on this clone: The antigen is undetermined.

Second doses were pooled across both intervals (about 4 or about 12 weeks). Trimming left V 8 bases short and J 5 bases short, with 18 bases between. CDR1 and CDR2 from the germline V gene are SNHLY and FYNNEI. The CDR3 is 14 residues long. This sequence originates from an adult who received the AZD1222 COVID-19 vaccine. The chain uses TRBV2 and TRBJ2-5; D may be TRBD2 (6 bases). The source was peripheral blood, collected 28 days after the second AZD1222 dose. The CDR3 DNA reads TGTGCCAGCCGGGGACCGGGGGTGCGGGAGACCCAGTACTTC. It translates to CASRGPGVRETQYF.